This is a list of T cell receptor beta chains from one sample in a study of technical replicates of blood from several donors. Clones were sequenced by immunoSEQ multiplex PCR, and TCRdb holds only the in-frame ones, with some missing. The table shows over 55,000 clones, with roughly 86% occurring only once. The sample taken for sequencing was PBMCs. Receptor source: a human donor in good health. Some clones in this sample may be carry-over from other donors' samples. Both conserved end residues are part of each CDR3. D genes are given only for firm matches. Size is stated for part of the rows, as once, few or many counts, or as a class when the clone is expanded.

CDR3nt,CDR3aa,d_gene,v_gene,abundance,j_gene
TGTGCCAGCAGCGGACAGGGGGCCGGCTACACCTTC,CASSGQGAGYTF,TRBD1,TRBV25-1,.,TRBJ1-2
TGTGCCAGCAGCCATGAGGGGGCGGGCGGAGCTTTCTTT,CASSHEGAGGAFF,TRBD1,TRBV7-9,.,TRBJ1-1
TGTGCCAGTAGTACCCAGGGGACCAAGGGTGAAAAACTGTTTTTT,CASSTQGTKGEKLFF,.,TRBV19,.,TRBJ1-4
TGTGCCTGGAGGCCCAGCGGGAGAAAAGATGAGCAGTTCTTC,CAWRPSGRKDEQFF,TRBD2,TRBV30,.,TRBJ2-1
TGCAGCGTTGCACCGGGTGAAACTGAAGCTTTCTTT,CSVAPGETEAFF,.,TRBV29-1,.,TRBJ1-1
TGTGCCAGCAGTTACTCTACCCCAGGGGGAACTGAAGCTTTCTTT,CASSYSTPGGTEAFF,TRBD1,TRBV6-5,.,TRBJ1-1
TGTGCCAGCAGCCCCACCCGGGACAGGGGGCCTCATGGCTACACCTTC,CASSPTRDRGPHGYTF,TRBD1,TRBV7-6,.,TRBJ1-2
TGTGCCAGCAGCTTAGCAGGGGGCAGGGATCAGCCCCAGCATTTT,CASSLAGGRDQPQHF,TRBD1,TRBV9,.,TRBJ1-5
TGTGCCAGCAGCGTAGCAGGGAACCAAGAGACCCAGTACTTC,CASSVAGNQETQYF,.,TRBV9,once,TRBJ2-5
TGTGCCACCAGCAGAGGGGGGCAGGTTCAGCCCCAGCATTTT,CATSRGGQVQPQHF,.,TRBV15,.,TRBJ1-5
TGTGCCAGCCGAGACAGGGATGGGTATGGCTACACCTTC,CASRDRDGYGYTF,TRBD1,TRBV6-5,.,TRBJ1-2
TGTGCCAGCAGTCCCGGGTGGAGCAATCAGCCCCAGCATTTT,CASSPGWSNQPQHF,.,TRBV6-5,.,TRBJ1-5
TGTGCCAGCAGCCCCGGGACTCCCGCAGAGACCCAGTACTTC,CASSPGTPAETQYF,.,TRBV7-9,.,TRBJ2-5
TGTGCCAGTAGTATTGACAGGGACTACGAGCAGTACTTC,CASSIDRDYEQYF,TRBD1,TRBV19,.,TRBJ2-7
TGTGCCTGGAGTGTAGGGCGACAGGGACGGACCCAGTACTTC,CAWSVGRQGRTQYF,TRBD1,TRBV30,.,TRBJ2-5
TGTGCCAGCAGCTTGGGACAGGGGCCCCTCGCGCACTATGGCTACACCTTC,CASSLGQGPLAHYGYTF,TRBD1,TRBV7-8,.,TRBJ1-2
TGTGCCAGCAGTTACTCGACAGGACTAGCCGGCCGTCAGTACTTC,CASSYSTGLAGRQYF,TRBD2,TRBV6-5,.,TRBJ2-5